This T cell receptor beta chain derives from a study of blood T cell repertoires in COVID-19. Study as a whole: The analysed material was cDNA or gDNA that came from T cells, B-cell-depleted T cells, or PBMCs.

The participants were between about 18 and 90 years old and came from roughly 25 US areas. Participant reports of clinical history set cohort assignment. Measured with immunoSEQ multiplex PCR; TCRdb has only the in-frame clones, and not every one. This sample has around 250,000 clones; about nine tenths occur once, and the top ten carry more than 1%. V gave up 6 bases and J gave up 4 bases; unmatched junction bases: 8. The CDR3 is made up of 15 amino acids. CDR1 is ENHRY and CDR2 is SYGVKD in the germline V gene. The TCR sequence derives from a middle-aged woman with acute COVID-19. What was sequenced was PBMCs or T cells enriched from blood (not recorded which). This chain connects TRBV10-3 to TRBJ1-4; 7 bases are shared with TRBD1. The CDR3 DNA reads TGTGCCATCAGAAGCCGGGACAGCTTTAATGAAAAACTGTTTTTT. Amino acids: CAIRSRDSFNEKLFF.